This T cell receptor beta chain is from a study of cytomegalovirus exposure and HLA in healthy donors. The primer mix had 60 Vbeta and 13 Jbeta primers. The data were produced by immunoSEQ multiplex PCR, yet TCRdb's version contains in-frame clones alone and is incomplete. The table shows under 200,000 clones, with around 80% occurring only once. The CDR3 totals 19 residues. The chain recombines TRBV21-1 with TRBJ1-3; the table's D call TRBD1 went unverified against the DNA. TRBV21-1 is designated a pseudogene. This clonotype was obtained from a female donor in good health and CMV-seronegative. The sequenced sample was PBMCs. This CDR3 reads CASRTYRGKLPSSGNTIYF. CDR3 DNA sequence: TGTGCCAGCAGAACCTACAGGGGGAAACTTCCTTCCTCTGGAAACACCATATATTTT.